Listed below are T cell receptor beta chains from one sample, sequenced in a study of blood T cell repertoires in COVID-19. The data were produced by immunoSEQ multiplex PCR, yet TCRdb's version contains in-frame clones alone and is incomplete. This table holds hundreds of thousands of clones, around 81% found once. Sequences were obtained from PBMCs or T cells enriched from blood (not recorded which). The receptors originated from a man aged 30 to 39 with acute COVID-19. CDR3s include the opening cysteine and the closing phenylalanine or tryptophan. D genes are given only for firm matches. For some rows the clone size is stated as once, few or many, or as a class when expanded; others skip it.

>TRBV5-6|TRBD1|TRBJ2-7|14|NA
CASSLGDRGYEQYF
TGTGCCAGCAGCTTGGGGGACAGGGGATACGAGCAGTACTTC
>TRBV10-3|TRBD1|TRBJ1-1|16|NA
CAVSGRQGTMNTEAFF
TGTGCCGTCAGTGGTCGACAGGGGACAATGAACACTGAAGCTTTCTTT
>TRBV7-9|NA|TRBJ2-7|14|NA
CASSLTTETYEQYF
TGTGCCAGCAGCCTGACGACAGAAACCTACGAGCAGTACTTC
>TRBV5-1|TRBD2|TRBJ2-6|19|NA
CASSSGTSGRVSGANVLTF
TGCGCCAGCAGCTCCGGGACTAGCGGAAGAGTCTCTGGGGCCAACGTCCTGACTTTC
>TRBV9|NA|TRBJ1-1|13|few
CASSVGGSTEAFF
TGTGCCAGCAGCGTCGGGGGGAGCACTGAAGCTTTCTTT
>TRBV6-1|TRBD1|TRBJ1-2|15|once
CASSEARTGVGGYTF
TGTGCCAGCAGTGAAGCAAGGACAGGGGTGGGTGGCTACACCTTC
>TRBV2|NA|TRBJ1-1|13|few
CASSTGHLGGAFF
TGTGCCAGCAGTACCGGACACCTCGGGGGAGCTTTCTTT
>TRBV2|NA|TRBJ1-3|18|NA
CASSGLVGGAITGNTIYF
TGTGCCAGCAGTGGTTTGGTGGGCGGGGCAATTACTGGAAACACCATATATTTT
>TRBV6-5|NA|TRBJ1-1|11|NA
CAGGGWTEAFF
TGTGCCGGGGGAGGGTGGACTGAAGCTTTCTTT
>TRBV7-9|TRBD1|TRBJ2-7|12|NA
CASSLGWDRVDF
TGTGCCAGCAGCTTGGGGTGGGACAGGGTGGACTTC
>TRBV13|NA|TRBJ1-1|13|few
CASSLKRGAEAFF
TGTGCCAGCAGCTTAAAAAGGGGCGCTGAAGCTTTCTTT
>TRBV6-5|NA|TRBJ1-5|14|NA
CASSYSEENQPQHF
TGTGCCAGCAGTTACTCGGAGGAGAATCAGCCCCAGCATTTT
>TRBV4-1|NA|TRBJ1-6|14|NA
CASSQVLGDSPLHF
TGCGCCAGCAGCCAAGTTTTAGGGGATTCACCCCTCCACTTT
>TRBV7-2|NA|TRBJ2-1|13|NA
CASSPGAWREQFF
TGTGCCAGCAGCCCAGGGGCATGGAGGGAGCAGTTCTTC
>TRBV10-3|TRBD2|TRBJ2-5|16|NA
CAISDRLAGVQETQYF
TGTGCCATCAGTGACCGACTAGCGGGGGTCCAAGAGACCCAGTACTTC
>TRBV3-1/TRBV3-2|NA|TRBJ1-2|13|NA
CASSQRGENGYTF
TGTGCCAGCAGCCAACGGGGAGAGAATGGCTACACCTTC
>TRBV9|NA|TRBJ1-1|13|once
CASSVHSNTEAFF
TGTGCCAGCAGCGTCCATTCGAACACTGAAGCTTTCTTT
>TRBV5-5|TRBD1|TRBJ1-2|18|NA
CASRTLFRDRVVQYGYTF
TGTGCCAGCAGAACGCTATTCAGGGACAGGGTTGTTCAATATGGCTACACCTTC
>TRBV19|NA|TRBJ1-4|15|NA
CASTPGGFANEKLFF
TGTGCCAGTACCCCTGGGGGGTTCGCTAATGAAAAACTGTTTTTT
>TRBV15|TRBD2|TRBJ2-5|14|few
CATSRGGAAETQYF
TGTGCCACCAGCCGCGGGGGGGCGGCGGAGACCCAGTACTTC
>TRBV11-3|NA|TRBJ2-3|12|NA
CASSLDSDTQYF
TGTGCCAGCAGCTTAGATTCGGATACGCAGTATTTT
>TRBV18|TRBD1|TRBJ2-7|14|NA
CASSWRDRTYEQYF
TGTGCCAGCTCATGGAGGGACAGGACCTACGAGCAGTACTTC
>TRBV28|TRBD1|TRBJ1-5|13|NA
CASRTGGGQPQHF
TGTGCCAGCAGAACAGGGGGCGGGCAGCCCCAGCATTTT
>TRBV24-1|NA|TRBJ1-1|13|NA
CATSDGVRAEAFF
TGTGCCACCAGTGATGGGGTCAGGGCCGAAGCTTTCTTT
>TRBV5-6|NA|TRBJ2-6|17|NA
CASSSNLWQAGANVLTF
TGTGCCAGCAGCTCCAACCTGTGGCAGGCTGGGGCCAACGTCCTGACTTTC
>TRBV11-2|NA|TRBJ1-2|16|NA
CASSSHGSGANYGYTF
TGTGCCAGCAGCTCACACGGGTCCGGAGCTAACTATGGCTACACCTTC
>TRBV5-1|TRBD2|TRBJ2-5|16|NA
CASSWDSGAIQETQYF
TGCGCCAGCAGCTGGGATAGCGGGGCGATACAAGAGACCCAGTACTTC
>TRBV9|NA|TRBJ1-2|16|NA
CASSPNLLGANYGYTF
TGTGCCAGCAGCCCGAATCTGCTGGGGGCCAACTATGGCTACACCTTC
>TRBV7-2|NA|TRBJ2-7|14|NA
CASSLFQGIYEQYF
TGTGCCAGCAGCCTATTCCAGGGTATATACGAGCAGTACTTC
>TRBV5-1|NA|TRBJ1-1|15|NA
CASSLEGLMNTEAFF
TGCGCCAGCAGCTTGGAGGGGCTCATGAACACTGAAGCTTTCTTT
>TRBV12-3/TRBV12-4|NA|TRBJ2-7|12|few
CASSPSVYEQYF
TGTGCCAGCAGTCCCAGCGTCTACGAGCAGTACTTC
>TRBV3-1/TRBV3-2|NA|TRBJ2-2|12|NA
CASSISTGELFF
TGTGCCAGCAGCATCTCCACCGGGGAGCTGTTTTTT